The source of this T cell receptor (beta chain) is a study of blood T cell repertoires in COVID-19. Sequencing used immunoSEQ multiplex PCR; TCRdb keeps in-frame clones, though not all of them. This sample has roughly 380,000 clones; around 90% occur once, and the top ten carry less than 5%. The V gene's germline CDR1 is LGHDT and CDR2 YNNKEL (reference sequence). V dropped 1 base and J dropped 4 bases, with 8 bases sitting between them. CDR3 length equals 14 residues. J is TRBJ1-5 and V is TRBV3-1 (or the pseudogene TRBV3-2); D may be TRBD1 (6 bases). The material sequenced was peripheral blood. This TCR came from a woman aged 60-75 years with COVID-19, enrolled during active disease. The CDR3 sequence is CASSQGQANQPQHF. CDR3 DNA: TGTGCCAGCAGCCAAGGACAGGCAAATCAGCCCCAGCATTTT.